This TCR beta chain is drawn from a study of patients and donors after allogeneic stem cell transplantation. TCRdb passed the RT-PCR reads through MiXCR, listing each CDR3 protein once. The data hold about a million distinct CDR3 sequences, with roughly 18% observed a single time. The CDR3 spans 13 residues. The V segment lost 7 bases and the J segment 6 bases; nucleotides outside the gene matches: 6. Input material: blood, either unsorted or a sorted T cell fraction (not recorded which). This clonotype was obtained from a human donor who was either an allogeneic HSCT recipient or a stem cell or donor lymphocyte infusion donor (not recorded which). It is not recorded whose cells these are; they may come from a transplant donor. The rearrangement joins TRBV12-3 or TRBV12-4 to TRBJ2-1, with 7 bases lining up with TRBD2. The CDR3, as DNA: TGTGCCAGCACCTGGACTAGTATCAATGAGCAGTTCTTC. This codes for CASTWTSINEQFF.